This T cell receptor beta chain was recovered during a study of CD4 T cells in relation to SARS-CoV-2 and coronaviruses. This clone was counted between two and nine times. Its specificity is not known. CDR3 size: 14 residues. Germline V gives CDR1 SGHRS, CDR2 YFSETQ. V shed 4 bases and J 7 bases; nucleotides not matched to a gene: 7. Measured with immunoSEQ multiplex PCR; TCRdb has only the in-frame clones, and not every one. The top ten clones hold 16% of a sample with tens of thousands of clones, just under 80% of them seen once. The unexposed donors gave CD4+ T cells in about 2010-2019, prior to COVID-19. The cells were cultured for around ten days before CD4+ T cells were isolated.

The chain links TRBV5-1 to TRBJ2-2; 7 nucleotides align to TRBD2. The specimen sequenced was CD4+ T cells from PBMCs, cultured in vitro. The clonotype comes from a human donor in good health. The CDR3 DNA sequence: TGCGCCAGCAGCCTGGGAGGGGATGGCGGGGAGCTGTTTTTT. Translated, it gives CASSLGGDGGELFF.